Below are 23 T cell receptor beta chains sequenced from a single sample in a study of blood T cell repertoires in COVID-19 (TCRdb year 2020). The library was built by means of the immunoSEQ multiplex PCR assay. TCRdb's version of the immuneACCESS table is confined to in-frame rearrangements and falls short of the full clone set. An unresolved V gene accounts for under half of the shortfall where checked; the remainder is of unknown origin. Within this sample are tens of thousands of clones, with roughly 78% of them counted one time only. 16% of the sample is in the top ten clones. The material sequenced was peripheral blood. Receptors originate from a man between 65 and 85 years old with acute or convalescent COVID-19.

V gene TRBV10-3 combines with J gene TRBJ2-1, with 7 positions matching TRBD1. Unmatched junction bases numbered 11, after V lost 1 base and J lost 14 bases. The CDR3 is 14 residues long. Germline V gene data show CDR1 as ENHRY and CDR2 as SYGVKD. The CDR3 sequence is CAISEFDRVSIEFF. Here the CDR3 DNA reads TGTGCCATCAGTGAGTTTGACAGGGTATCGATTGAGTTCTTC.

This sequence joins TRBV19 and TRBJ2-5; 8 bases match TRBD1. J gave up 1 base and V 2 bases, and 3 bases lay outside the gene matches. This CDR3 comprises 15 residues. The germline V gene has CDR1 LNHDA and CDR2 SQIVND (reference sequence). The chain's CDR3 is CASSIQGASQETQYF. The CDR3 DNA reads TGTGCCAGTAGTATACAGGGGGCGTCCCAAGAGACCCAGTACTTC. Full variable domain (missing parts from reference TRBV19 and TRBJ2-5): DGGITQSPKYLFRKEGQNVTLSCEQNLNHDAMYWYRQDPGQGLRLIYYSQIVNDFQKGDIAEGYSVSREKKESFPLTVTSAQKNPTAFYLCASSIQGASQETQYFGPGTRLLVL.

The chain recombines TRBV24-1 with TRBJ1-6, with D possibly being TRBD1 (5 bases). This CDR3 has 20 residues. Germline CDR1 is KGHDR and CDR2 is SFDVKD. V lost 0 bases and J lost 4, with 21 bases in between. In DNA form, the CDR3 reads TGTGCCACCAGTGATTTGCGGGGGGGTGAAGGGATGGGGTATAATTCACCCCTCCACTTT. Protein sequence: CATSDLRGGEGMGYNSPLHF.

This CDR3 is CASRRSSGHYEQYF. CDR3 sequence (DNA): TGTGCCAGCAGGCGGTCTAGCGGACACTACGAGCAGTACTTC. V gene TRBV6-5 combines with J gene TRBJ2-7, with TRBD2 matching over 7 bases. V gave up 6 bases and J gave up 3 bases; unmatched junction bases: 8. The CDR3 length is 14 residues. In germline, CDR1 is MNHEY, CDR2 SVGAGI.

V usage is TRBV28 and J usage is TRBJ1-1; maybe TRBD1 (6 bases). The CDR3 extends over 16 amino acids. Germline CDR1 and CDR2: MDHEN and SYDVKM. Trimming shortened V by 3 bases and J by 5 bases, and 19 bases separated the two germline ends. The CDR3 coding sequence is TGTGCCAGCAGTTTGCCTGCCTTAAAGGGGGTAACTGAAGCTTTCTTT. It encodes CASSLPALKGVTEAFF.

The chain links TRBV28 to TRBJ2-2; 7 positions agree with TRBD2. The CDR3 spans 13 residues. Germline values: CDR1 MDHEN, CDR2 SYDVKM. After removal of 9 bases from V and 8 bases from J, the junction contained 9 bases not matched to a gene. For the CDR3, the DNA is TGTGCCAGTCGGACTAGGTTGTCTGGGGAGCTGTTTTTT. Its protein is CASRTRLSGELFF.

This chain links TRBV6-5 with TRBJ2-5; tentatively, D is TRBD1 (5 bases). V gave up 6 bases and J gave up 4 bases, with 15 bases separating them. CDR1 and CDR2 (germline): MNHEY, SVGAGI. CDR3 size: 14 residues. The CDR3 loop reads CASSGLAGLETQYF. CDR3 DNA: TGTGCCAGCAGCGGGCTGGCAGGGCTAGAGACCCAGTACTTC.

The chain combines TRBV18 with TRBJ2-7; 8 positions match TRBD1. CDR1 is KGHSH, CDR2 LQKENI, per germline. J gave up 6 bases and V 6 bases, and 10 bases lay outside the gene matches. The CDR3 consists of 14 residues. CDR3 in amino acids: CASSQGAQTTEQYF. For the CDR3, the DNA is TGTGCCAGCTCCCAGGGGGCGCAAACGACCGAGCAGTACTTC.

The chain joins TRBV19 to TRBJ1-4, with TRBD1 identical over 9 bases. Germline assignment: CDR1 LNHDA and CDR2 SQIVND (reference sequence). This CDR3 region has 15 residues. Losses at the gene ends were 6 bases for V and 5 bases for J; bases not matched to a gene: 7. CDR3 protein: CASRDSGTGNEKLFF. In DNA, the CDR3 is TGTGCCAGTAGGGACTCCGGGACAGGGAATGAAAAACTGTTTTTT.

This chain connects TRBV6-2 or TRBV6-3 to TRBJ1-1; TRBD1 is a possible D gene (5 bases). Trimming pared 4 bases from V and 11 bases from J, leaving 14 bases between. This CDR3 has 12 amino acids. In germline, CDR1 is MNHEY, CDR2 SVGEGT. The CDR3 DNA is TGTGCCAGCAGTTCTCCAGGGCGGAAGGCTTTCTTT. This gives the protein CASSSPGRKAFF.

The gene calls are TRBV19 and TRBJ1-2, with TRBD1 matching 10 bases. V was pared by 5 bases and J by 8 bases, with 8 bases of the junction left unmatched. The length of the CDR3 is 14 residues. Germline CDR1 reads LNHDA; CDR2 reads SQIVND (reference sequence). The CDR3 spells CASSSPGQGPGYTF. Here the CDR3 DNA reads TGTGCCAGTAGTTCGCCGGGACAGGGGCCCGGCTACACCTTC.

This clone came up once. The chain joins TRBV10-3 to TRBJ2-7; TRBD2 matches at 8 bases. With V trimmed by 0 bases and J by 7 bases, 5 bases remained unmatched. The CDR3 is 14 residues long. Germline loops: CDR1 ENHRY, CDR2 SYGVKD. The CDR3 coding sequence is TGTGCCATCAGTGAGTCCGCCTTAGCGGGGGAGCAGTACTTC. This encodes CAISESALAGEQYF.

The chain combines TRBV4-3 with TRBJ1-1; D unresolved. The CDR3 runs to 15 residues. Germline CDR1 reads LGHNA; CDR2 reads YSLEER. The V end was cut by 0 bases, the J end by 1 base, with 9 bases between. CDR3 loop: CASSQDLPRNTEAFF. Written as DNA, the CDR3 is TGCGCCAGCAGCCAAGATCTGCCCAGGAACACTGAAGCTTTCTTT.

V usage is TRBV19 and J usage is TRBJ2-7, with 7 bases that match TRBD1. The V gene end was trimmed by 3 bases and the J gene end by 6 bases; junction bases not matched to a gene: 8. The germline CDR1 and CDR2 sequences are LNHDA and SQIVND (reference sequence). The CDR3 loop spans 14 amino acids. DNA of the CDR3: TGTGCCAGTAGTATTACAGACGGGACAGCCGAGCAGTACTTC. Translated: CASSITDGTAEQYF.

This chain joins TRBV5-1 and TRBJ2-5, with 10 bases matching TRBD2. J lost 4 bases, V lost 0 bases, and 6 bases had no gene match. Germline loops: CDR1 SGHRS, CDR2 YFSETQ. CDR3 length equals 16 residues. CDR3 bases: TGCGCCAGCAGCTTGGCCGGGACTAGCGTACCAGAGACCCAGTACTTC. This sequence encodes CASSLAGTSVPETQYF.

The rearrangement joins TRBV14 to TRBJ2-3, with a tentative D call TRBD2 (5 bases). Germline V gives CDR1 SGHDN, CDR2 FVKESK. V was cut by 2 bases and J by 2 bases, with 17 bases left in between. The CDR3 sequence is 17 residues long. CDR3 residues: CASSQLAQRLNTDTQYF. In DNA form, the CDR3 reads TGTGCCAGCAGCCAACTTGCGCAGCGGCTCAACACAGATACGCAGTATTTT. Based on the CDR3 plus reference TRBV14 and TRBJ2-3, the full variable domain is EAGVTQFPSHSVIEKGQTVTLRCDPISGHDNLYWYRRVMGKEIKFLLHFVKESKQDESGMPNNRFLAERTGGTYSTLKVQPAELEDSGVYFCASSQLAQRLNTDTQYFGPGTRLTVL.

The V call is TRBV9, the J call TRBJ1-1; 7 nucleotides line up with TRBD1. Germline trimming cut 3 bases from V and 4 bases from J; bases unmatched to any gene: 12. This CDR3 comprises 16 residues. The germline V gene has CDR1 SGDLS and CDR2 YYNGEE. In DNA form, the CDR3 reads TGTGCCAGCAGCGGACGACAGGGAGCCTCCCTCACTGAAGCTTTCTTT. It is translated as CASSGRQGASLTEAFF.

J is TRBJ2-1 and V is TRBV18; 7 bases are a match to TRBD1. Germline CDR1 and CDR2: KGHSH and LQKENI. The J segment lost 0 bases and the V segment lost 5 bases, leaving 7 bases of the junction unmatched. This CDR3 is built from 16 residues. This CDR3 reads CASSSTRDSSYNEQFF. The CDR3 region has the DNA TGTGCCAGCTCATCGACCCGGGACAGCTCCTACAATGAGCAGTTCTTC. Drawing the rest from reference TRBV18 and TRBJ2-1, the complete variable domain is NAGVMQNPRHLVRRRGQEARLRCSPMKGHSHVYWYRQLPEEGLKFMVYLQKENIIDESGMPKERFSAEFPKEGPSILRIQQVVRGDSAAYFCASSSTRDSSYNEQFFGPGTRLTVL.

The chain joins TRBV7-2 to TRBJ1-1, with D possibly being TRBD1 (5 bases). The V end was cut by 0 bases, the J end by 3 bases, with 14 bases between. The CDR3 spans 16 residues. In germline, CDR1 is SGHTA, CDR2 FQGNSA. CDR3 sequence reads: CASSLARGRGDTEAFF. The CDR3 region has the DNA TGTGCCAGCAGCTTAGCGCGGGGCAGAGGGGACACTGAAGCTTTCTTT.

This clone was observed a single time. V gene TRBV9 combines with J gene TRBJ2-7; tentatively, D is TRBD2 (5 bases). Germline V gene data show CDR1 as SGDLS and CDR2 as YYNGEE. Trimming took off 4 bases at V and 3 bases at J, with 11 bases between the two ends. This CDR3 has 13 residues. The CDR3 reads CASSPPRGYEQYF. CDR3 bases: TGTGCCAGCAGCCCTCCCCGGGGCTACGAGCAGTACTTC.

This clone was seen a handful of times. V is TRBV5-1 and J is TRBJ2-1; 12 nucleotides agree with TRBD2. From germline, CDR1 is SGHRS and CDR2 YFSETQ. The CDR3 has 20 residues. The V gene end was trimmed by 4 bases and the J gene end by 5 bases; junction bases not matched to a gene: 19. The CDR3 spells CASSTGPLAGGPLINNEQFF. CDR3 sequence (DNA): TGCGCCAGCAGCACCGGACCGCTAGCGGGAGGGCCTCTCATCAACAATGAGCAGTTCTTC.

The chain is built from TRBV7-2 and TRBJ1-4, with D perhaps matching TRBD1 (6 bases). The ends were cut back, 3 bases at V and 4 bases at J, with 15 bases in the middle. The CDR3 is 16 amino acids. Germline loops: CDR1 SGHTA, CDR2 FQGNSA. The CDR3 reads CASSFPKDSLNEKLFF. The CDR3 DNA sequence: TGTGCCAGCAGCTTTCCGAAGGACAGCCTTAATGAAAAACTGTTTTTT.

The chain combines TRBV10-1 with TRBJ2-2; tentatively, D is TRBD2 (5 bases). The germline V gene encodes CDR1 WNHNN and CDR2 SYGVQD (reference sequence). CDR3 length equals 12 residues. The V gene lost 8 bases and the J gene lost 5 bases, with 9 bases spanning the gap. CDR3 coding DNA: TGCGCCAGCGGACTTTTTACCGGGGAGCTGTTTTTT. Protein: CASGLFTGELFF.